Listed below are T cell receptor beta chains from one sample, sequenced in a study of CD8 T cells in Susac syndrome. TCRdb passed the immunoSEQ multiplex PCR reads through MiXCR, listing each CDR3 protein once. The sample carries 130,000 to 150,000 distinct CDR3 sequences, approximately 95% recorded once. The sequencing input was CD8+ T cells from PBMCs. These receptor sequences come from a human donor in good health. Both conserved end residues are part of each CDR3. A D gene is named only where the DNA matches it firmly. Clone sizes are given selectively: once, few, many, or a class where the clone is expanded.

TRBJ1-1 | - | TRBV19 | - | CASSIDVRKAFF | TGTGCCAGTAGTATAGATGTGCGGAAAGCTTTCTTT
TRBJ2-1 | once | TRBV7-9 | - | CASSLAVAVYNEQFF | TGTGCCAGCAGCTTAGCGGTTGCGGTTTACAATGAGCAGTTCTTC
TRBJ2-5 | once | TRBV29-1 | - | CSVGPGTQYF | TGCAGCGTAGGCCCGGGGACCCAGTACTTC
TRBJ2-7 | - | TRBV14 | - | CASSPLKGGEQYF | TGTGCCAGCAGCCCCTTAAAGGGCGGCGAGCAGTACTTC
TRBJ2-1 | - | TRBV29-1 | TRBD2 | CSAGLTSGRNEQFF | TGCAGCGCCGGACTAACTAGCGGGAGAAATGAGCAGTTCTTC
TRBJ2-7 | - | TRBV6-5 | - | CASSYSPDYEQYF | TGTGCCAGCAGTTACTCCCCAGACTACGAGCAGTACTTC
TRBJ2-7 | - | TRBV7-9 | TRBD2 | CASSLGDYYEQYF | TGTGCCAGCAGCTTAGGGGACTACTACGAGCAGTACTTC
TRBJ2-2 | - | TRBV6-5 | - | CASSPVRGGTGELFF | TGTGCCAGCAGCCCCGTCAGGGGTGGGACCGGGGAGCTGTTTTTT
TRBJ2-3 | - | TRBV30 | - | CAWSPSRMGGLTDTQYF | TGTGCCTGGAGTCCCTCTCGGATGGGGGGGCTGACAGATACGCAGTATTTT
TRBJ2-1 | - | TRBV27 | TRBD2 | CASSPFGGYEQFF | TGTGCCAGCAGTCCTTTCGGGGGGTATGAGCAGTTCTTC
TRBJ2-5 | - | TRBV11-2 | - | CASSSRAPAWETQYF | TGTGCCAGCAGCTCTCGGGCCCCGGCATGGGAGACCCAGTACTTC
TRBJ2-7 | - | TRBV27 | TRBD1 | CASSLGQVYEQYF | TGTGCCAGCAGTTTAGGACAGGTTTACGAGCAGTACTTC
TRBJ2-7 | - | TRBV29-1 | TRBD1 | CSVERQGTVEQYF | TGCAGCGTTGAACGACAGGGGACCGTGGAGCAGTACTTC
TRBJ1-1 | - | TRBV5-1 | - | CASSLGAGAHTEAFF | TGCGCCAGCAGCTTGGGGGCAGGGGCCCACACTGAAGCTTTCTTT
TRBJ2-3 | once | TRBV2 | - | CASMGGDTQYF | TGTGCCAGCATGGGGGGAGATACGCAGTATTTT
TRBJ2-1 | - | TRBV2 | - | CASSVPDNEQFF | TGTGCCAGCAGTGTGCCAGACAATGAGCAGTTCTTC
TRBJ1-1 | - | TRBV7-8 | - | CASSLAYRQNTEAFF | TGTGCCAGCAGCTTAGCGTATCGACAGAACACTGAAGCTTTCTTT
TRBJ2-5 | - | TRBV15 | TRBD2 | CATSSFRTSGKKTQYF | TGTGCCACCAGCAGCTTTCGGACTAGCGGGAAAAAGACCCAGTACTTC
TRBJ1-1 | - | TRBV29-1 | - | CSVDPHFQGIGTEAFF | TGCAGCGTTGACCCCCATTTCCAGGGGATCGGCACTGAAGCTTTCTTT
TRBJ2-1 | - | TRBV5-1 | TRBD1 | CASSSGQTLYNEQFF | TGCGCCAGCAGCTCGGGACAGACTCTCTACAATGAGCAGTTCTTC
TRBJ1-1 | - | TRBV4-2 | - | CASSQGAEAFF | TGTGCCAGCAGCCAAGGAGCTGAAGCTTTCTTT
TRBJ1-2 | - | TRBV29-1 | - | CSVLARDEAYGYTF | TGCAGCGTCCTAGCCCGGGACGAGGCCTATGGCTACACCTTC
TRBJ2-7 | once | TRBV24-1 | - | CATSDLHAYEQYF | TGTGCCACCAGTGATTTACACGCCTACGAGCAGTACTTC
TRBJ1-1 | - | TRBV23-1 | - | CASSQFRGKTEAFF | TGCGCCAGCAGTCAATTTCGGGGGAAAACTGAAGCTTTCTTT
TRBJ1-5 | - | TRBV6-5 | - | CASSPGSWGNQPQHF | TGTGCCAGCAGTCCGGGATCATGGGGCAATCAGCCCCAGCATTTT
TRBJ2-7 | - | TRBV27 | TRBD1 | CASSQNRGRIYEQYF | TGTGCCAGCAGCCAAAACAGGGGTAGGATCTACGAGCAGTACTTC
TRBJ1-1 | - | TRBV13 | TRBD1 | CASSLAGTGKSESTEAFF | TGTGCCAGCAGCTTAGCGGGGACAGGGAAGTCGGAAAGCACTGAAGCTTTCTTT
TRBJ2-7 | - | TRBV12-3/TRBV12-4 | - | CASSLRDNYEQYF | TGTGCCAGCAGTTTAAGGGATAACTACGAGCAGTACTTC
TRBJ2-1 | - | TRBV4-3 | - | CASSHRDSSNNEQFF | TGCGCCAGCAGCCACCGGGACTCTTCGAACAATGAGCAGTTCTTC
TRBJ1-2 | - | TRBV9 | - | CASSVAFTEAGVGYTF | TGTGCCAGCAGCGTAGCTTTTACGGAGGCAGGGGTCGGCTACACCTTC
TRBJ2-5 | - | TRBV7-9 | - | CASSLAAGAGETQYF | TGTGCCAGCAGCTTAGCGGCGGGGGCAGGGGAGACCCAGTACTTC
TRBJ2-7 | - | TRBV24-1 | TRBD1 | CATSDWGTGLDEQYF | TGTGCCACCAGTGATTGGGGGACAGGGCTCGACGAGCAGTACTTC
TRBJ2-4 | - | TRBV3-1 | - | CASRGDIQYF | TGTGCCAGCAGGGGAGACATTCAGTACTTC
TRBJ2-7 | - | TRBV29-1 | - | CSVGGRPYEQYF | TGCAGCGTTGGAGGTAGACCCTACGAGCAGTACTTC
TRBJ2-2 | - | TRBV6-5 | - | CASSYVQGATGELFF | TGTGCCAGCAGTTACGTTCAGGGAGCCACCGGGGAGCTGTTTTTT
TRBJ1-5 | - | TRBV12-3/TRBV12-4 | - | CASSSVGMAGQPQHF | TGTGCCAGCAGTTCGGTGGGGATGGCAGGGCAGCCCCAGCATTTT
TRBJ2-7 | - | TRBV4-1 | TRBD2 | CASSQAELAAFSYEQYF | TGCGCCAGCAGCCAAGCTGAGCTAGCGGCGTTCTCCTACGAGCAGTACTTC
TRBJ2-7 | - | TRBV2 | - | CASSQGRSGEQYF | TGTGCCAGCAGCCAAGGACGGTCGGGCGAGCAGTACTTC
TRBJ1-1 | - | TRBV29-1 | TRBD1 | CSVLLPGQGEAFF | TGCAGCGTTCTCTTGCCGGGACAGGGTGAAGCTTTCTTT
TRBJ2-7 | - | TRBV4-1 | - | CASSQDWARSDYEQYF | TGCGCCAGCAGCCAAGATTGGGCAAGATCGGACTACGAGCAGTACTTC